Below, 9 T cell receptor beta chains from the same sample are listed, as sequenced in a study of post-analysis software for immune sequencing data (dated by TCRdb to between 2015 and 2016). What the research found in general, with its limitations: Four to six TRBV segments, including TRBV5-6, TRBV5-1 and TRBV20-1, were significantly more frequent in patients than controls.

Antigens for these TCRs are unknown. Library preparation used PCR. Sequencing instrument: Illumina HiSeq 2500. Unique molecular identifiers were incorporated into TCR beta cDNA libraries to reduce PCR and sequencing biases. The public reads were run again by TCRdb, first through fastp at Q25 and then through MiXCR, and only productive beta chains were kept. Each entry merges the rows of one CDR3 protein and shows their most common DNA and genes. The sample table shows roughly 730,000 distinct CDR3 sequences, and around 27% are seen once. More than 0.45% of the sample is in the top ten clones. Sequenced input: blood. All receptors come from a girl aged 5 to 17 with multiple sclerosis.

The V gene is TRBV6-2 or TRBV6-3, the J gene TRBJ2-3; D unresolved. The CDR3 sequence is 13 residues long. V lost 8 bases and J lost 3, with 12 bases in between. Germline V lookup: CDR1 MNHEY, CDR2 SVGEGT. This chain's CDR3 is CASGPEMTDTQYF. As DNA, the CDR3 is TGTGCCAGCGGCCCCGAGATGACAGATACGCAGTATTTT.

The chain combines TRBV29-1 with TRBJ1-1; no firm D call. The CDR3 is 9 residues long. V was trimmed by 8 bases and J by 7 bases, leaving 8 bases between them. The germline V gene encodes CDR1 SQVTM and CDR2 ANQGSEA. As DNA, the CDR3 is TGCAGCACCAGCCATGAAGCTTTCTTT. It yields the protein CSTSHEAFF. The full variable domain, its missing parts supplied by reference TRBV29-1 and TRBJ1-1, is SAVISQKPSRDICQRGTSLTIQCQVDSQVTMMFWYRQQPGQSLTLIATANQGSEATYESGFVIDKFPISRPNLTFSTLTVSNMSPEDSSIYLCSTSHEAFFGQGTRLTVV.

This clonotype was counted a few times. V and J are TRBV6-6 and TRBJ1-4, with TRBD1 matching over 9 bases. V shed 6 bases and J 4 bases; nucleotides not matched to a gene: 3. CDR1 and CDR2 (germline): MNHNY, SVGAGI (reference sequence). The CDR3 contains 14 residues. The CDR3 region has the DNA TGTGCCAGCAGGGGGGACAGGGTTAATGAAAAACTGTTTTTT. It yields the protein CASRGDRVNEKLFF.

This clonotype was detected many times. V and J are TRBV7-2 and TRBJ1-2, with D maybe TRBD1 (6 bases). Germline V gene data show CDR1 as SGHTA and CDR2 as FQGNSA. This CDR3 region has 14 residues. V was pared by 5 bases and J by 0 bases, with 10 bases between. CDR3 residues: CASSLGQPNYGYTF. CDR3 coding DNA: TGTGCCAGCAGCCTAGGACAGCCTAACTATGGCTACACCTTC.

The rearrangement joins TRBV10-3 to TRBJ2-3, with a possible D match to TRBD1 (6 bases). V was trimmed by 5 bases and J by 2 bases, leaving 17 bases between them. Germline V lookup: CDR1 ENHRY, CDR2 SYGVKD. This CDR3 comprises 16 residues. The CDR3 DNA is TGTGCCATCAGTACTATTAGGGGGACCAACACAGATACGCAGTATTTT. Its protein product is CAISTIRGTNTDTQYF.

The rearrangement uses TRBV21-1 and TRBJ1-3; no check of the table's D call, TRBD1, against the DNA was made. TRBV21-1 is a pseudogene locus. CDR3 length: 13 amino acids. CDR3 protein: CASSNDTGVARYF. As DNA, the CDR3 is TGTGCCAGCAGCAACGATACAGGGGTCGCCAGATATTTT.

The chain carries TRBV4-3 and TRBJ1-3; 11 nucleotides line up with TRBD1. The CDR3 spans 16 residues. Germline V CDR1 and CDR2: LGHNA, YSLEER. V lost 3 bases, J lost 2 bases, and 3 bases stayed unmatched. The CDR3 DNA follows: TGCGCCAGCAGCCACCTGGGACAGGGGGCTGGAAACACCATATATTTT. Encoded protein: CASSHLGQGAGNTIYF.

The chain employs TRBV20-1 and TRBJ2-5; TRBD2 aligns across 7 bases. This CDR3 is 15 amino acids long. Germline CDR1 and CDR2: DFQATT and SNEGSKA (reference sequence). V shed 1 base, J shed 2 bases, and the junction held 7 bases outside the gene matches. CDR3 amino acids: CSARGGGQWQETQYF. The DNA for the CDR3 is TGCAGTGCTAGAGGGGGAGGGCAATGGCAAGAGACCCAGTACTTC.

This clonotype was found a few times. This chain joins TRBV28 and TRBJ2-7, with 10 bases lining up with TRBD1. Trimming took 10 bases from V and 6 from J; bases not matched to a gene: 9. Germline V gene lookup returns CDR1 MDHEN and CDR2 SYDVKM. The CDR3 sequence is 13 residues long. DNA for the CDR3: TGTGCCATCCGACAGGGGGCGCGGGGCGAGCAGTACTTC. Translating gives CAIRQGARGEQYF.